This T cell receptor (beta chain) originates from a study of blood T cell repertoires in COVID-19. Study-wide context: The study drew acute and convalescent COVID-19 samples from the United States, Italy and Spain. T cells, B-cell-depleted T cells, or PBMCs provided the cDNA or gDNA that served as material.

As processed by the authors: Reference gene primer amplification in the assay estimated nucleated cell counts. The assay was immunoSEQ multiplex PCR, and TCRdb's table has in-frame clones only and misses some. V and J calls and clone size come straight from that table; D and trimming were deduced from the DNA. The repertoire includes around 210,000 clones, roughly 85% of them detected once, and roughly 5% sits in the top ten. Trimming cost V 6 bases and J 3 bases, with 20 bases left between them. CDR3 length equals 16 residues. CDR1 is MNHEY and CDR2 is SMNVEV in the germline V gene (reference sequence). Followed longitudinally, the Seattle patients had been enrolled during active infection.

The chain is built from TRBV27 and TRBJ2-5; tentatively, D is TRBD2 (6 bases). Material: peripheral blood. This clonotype originated in a man aged 50 to 59 with COVID-19, enrolled during active disease. The CDR3 sequence: CASSPLTSLIKETQYF. CDR3 bases: TGTGCCAGCAGCCCACTTACTAGCCTAATAAAAGAGACCCAGTACTTC.